These T cell receptor beta chains were read from a single sample in a study of cytomegalovirus exposure and HLA in healthy donors. The table came from immunoSEQ multiplex PCR; TCRdb's copy has only in-frame clones and leaves some out. The profile covers about 170,000 clones, with roughly 91% appearing a single time and 4% to 4.5% taken by the ten largest. The sequenced sample consisted of PBMCs. The receptor set was obtained from a man aged 18-30 years in good health and CMV-seropositive. Each CDR3 is given with its conserved first and last residue. A D gene is named only where the DNA matches it firmly. The listing skips clone size in some rows; elsewhere it reads once, few, many or a size class.

NA	TRBV16	NA	TRBJ1-1	CASSQSYREIEAFF	TGTGCCAGCAGCCAATCGTACAGGGAGATTGAAGCTTTCTTT
NA	TRBV5-1	NA	TRBJ2-7	CASSGEVGYEQYF	TGCGCCAGCAGCGGGGAGGTGGGGTACGAGCAGTACTTC
NA	TRBV28	NA	TRBJ2-2	CASSLGGTGELFF	TGTGCCAGCAGTTTGGGGGGTACCGGGGAGCTGTTTTTT
NA	TRBV27	NA	TRBJ2-3	CASNPLGRTDTQYF	TGTGCCAGCAACCCACTAGGACGCACAGATACGCAGTATTTT
NA	TRBV28	NA	TRBJ2-5	CASIRAGKGSETQYF	TGTGCCAGCATTAGGGCGGGAAAAGGGTCGGAGACCCAGTACTTC
TRBD1	TRBV9	once	TRBJ2-1	CASSSRTGLLYNEQFF	TGTGCCAGCAGCTCACGGACAGGACTCCTTTACAATGAGCAGTTCTTC
NA	TRBV5-1	NA	TRBJ2-4	CASSLVGGSSNIQYF	TGCGCCAGCAGCTTGGTTGGAGGGTCGTCGAACATTCAGTACTTC
NA	TRBV5-8	NA	TRBJ1-5	CASSLISGALNQPQHF	TGTGCCAGCAGCTTGATATCAGGGGCTCTCAATCAGCCCCAGCATTTT
NA	TRBV9	few	TRBJ2-3	CASSPRYRGTDTQYF	TGTGCCAGCAGCCCCCGTTACAGGGGCACAGATACGCAGTATTTT
TRBD1	TRBV5-5	NA	TRBJ1-1	CASSLAPGGEAFF	TGTGCCAGCAGCTTGGCCCCAGGGGGTGAAGCTTTCTTT
NA	TRBV7-9	NA	TRBJ1-2	CASSFPNMGYTF	TGTGCCAGCAGCTTCCCCAACATGGGCTACACCTTC
TRBD1	TRBV30	NA	TRBJ1-1	CAWSGDSPRSYTEAFF	TGTGCCTGGAGTGGGGACAGCCCTAGGTCGTACACTGAAGCTTTCTTT
TRBD2	TRBV7-9	NA	TRBJ2-7	CASSLTLGTTREQYF	TGTGCCAGCAGCCTAACCCTGGGGACTACTAGAGAGCAGTACTTC
NA	TRBV7-2	NA	TRBJ2-2	CASSLAGAAGELFF	TGTGCCAGCAGCTTAGCGGGGGCCGCCGGGGAGCTGTTTTTT
TRBD2	TRBV28	few	TRBJ2-1	CASSLKGLAGGRYEQFF	TGTGCCAGCAGTCTAAAGGGACTAGCGGGAGGTAGGTATGAGCAGTTCTTC
NA	TRBV28	few	TRBJ1-3	CASSSRTDWYF	TGTGCCAGCAGTTCTAGGACAGACTGGTATTTT
TRBD1	TRBV28	NA	TRBJ2-2	CASSSGDRAYAGELFF	TGTGCCAGCAGTTCGGGTGACAGGGCGTACGCCGGGGAGCTGTTTTTT
NA	TRBV28	once	TRBJ1-3	CASRVGGQGNTIYF	TGTGCCAGCAGGGTGGGAGGGCAAGGAAACACCATATATTTT
TRBD1	TRBV28	NA	TRBJ2-1	CASSPGDREYNEQFF	TGTGCCAGCAGCCCAGGGGACAGGGAGTACAATGAGCAGTTCTTC
TRBD2	TRBV5-4	NA	TRBJ2-3	CASTSGRADTQYF	TGTGCCAGCACCAGCGGGAGGGCAGATACGCAGTATTTT
NA	TRBV5-4	once	TRBJ1-2	CASREDRKEGGGYTF	TGTGCCAGCAGAGAGGACCGTAAAGAGGGCGGTGGCTACACCTTC
NA	TRBV2	NA	TRBJ2-5	CASSTLEEETQYF	TGTGCCAGCAGCACCTTGGAGGAAGAGACCCAGTACTTC
NA	TRBV5-1	NA	TRBJ2-5	CASSLLTGQETQYF	TGCGCCAGCAGCCTACTGACTGGCCAAGAGACCCAGTACTTC
TRBD1	TRBV19	once	TRBJ2-2	CASSHFPRGRTGELFF	TGTGCCAGTAGTCACTTTCCCAGGGGGCGCACCGGGGAGCTGTTTTTT
NA	TRBV18	NA	TRBJ1-3	CASSPFSQGTGNTIYF	TGTGCCAGCTCACCATTCTCACAGGGAACTGGAAACACCATATATTTT
NA	TRBV28	NA	TRBJ2-7	CASSFGGLTYEQYF	TGTGCCAGCAGTTTTGGGGGCTTAACCTACGAGCAGTACTTC